This note documents a single T cell receptor beta chain sequence. The data originate from a study of blood T cell repertoires in COVID-19. The CDR3 sequence is 12 residues long. Germline loops: CDR1 SGHTA, CDR2 FQGTGA. Between the trimmed V and J ends, which lost 5 bases and 6 bases, there was a span of 10 bases. Produced via immunoSEQ multiplex PCR; TCRdb's table is partial and in-frame only. The sample has around 240,000 clones, approximately 80% seen once. Sequenced material: peripheral blood. This receptor was obtained from a woman aged 80 or over with acute or convalescent COVID-19. The chain couples TRBV7-3 to TRBJ1-1, with D perhaps matching TRBD1 (5 bases). CDR3 DNA sequence: TGTGCCAGCAGCCTCTCAGGGTCTGAAGCTTTCTTT. This translates into CASSLSGSEAFF.